A single sample is the source of the 30 T cell receptor beta chains below, sequenced in a study of T cell repertoires in cytomegalovirus infection (dated 2019 in TCRdb). For sequencing, an Illumina HiSeq 1500 was employed. TCRdb reran the public reads through fastp at Q25 and MiXCR, keeping productive beta chains. Here each entry gathers all rows of one CDR3 protein and keeps the most common genes and DNA. For this sample the table gives approximately 630,000 distinct CDR3 sequences, of which roughly a quarter were detected only once. Approximately 8% of the sample is taken by the ten largest. Sequencing was done on a sample of CD8+ T cells from PBMCs. Every receptor here comes from a human donor in good health (CMV status not recorded). Some clones in this sample may be carry-over from other donors' samples.

This chain links TRBV6-4 with TRBJ1-2; D is uncertain. The germline V and J ends were trimmed by 6 bases and 4 bases, with 9 bases remaining between them. CDR3 size: 12 residues. CDR1 and CDR2 (germline): MRHNA, SNTAGT. CDR3 sequence (DNA): TGTGCCAGCAGCGCAGACTTCTATGGCTACACCTTC. Encoded protein: CASSADFYGYTF.

This chain links TRBV7-6 with TRBJ2-7; 8 nucleotides align to TRBD1. The trim removed 5 bases at V and 7 bases at J, leaving 19 bases unmatched. CDR1 and CDR2 from the germline V gene are SGHVS and FNYEAQ. There are 17 residues in the CDR3. The CDR3 sequence is CASSQSSGGQDGKEQYF. The CDR3 DNA sequence: TGTGCCAGCAGCCAAAGTTCTGGGGGACAGGATGGGAAGGAGCAGTACTTC. Combining the CDR3 with reference TRBV7-6 and TRBJ2-7 gives the whole variable domain GAGVSQSPRYKVTKRGQDVALRCDPISGHVSLYWYRQALGQGPEFLTYFNYEAQQDKSGLPNDRFSAERPEGSISTLTIQRTEQRDSAMYRCASSQSSGGQDGKEQYFGPGTRLTVT.

This clonotype came up a few times. The rearrangement uses TRBV9 and TRBJ2-5; D gene unclear. V was clipped by 7 bases and J by 5 bases, with 12 bases between them. The CDR3 loop spans 12 amino acids. Germline V gene lookup returns CDR1 SGDLS and CDR2 YYNGEE. Here the CDR3 reads CASGDSDETQYF. The CDR3 DNA reads as TGTGCCAGCGGGGATTCAGACGAGACCCAGTACTTC.

This clonotype was observed a few times. The chain uses TRBV25-1 and TRBJ1-5; a weak D match, TRBD1 (5 bases). This CDR3 is built from 13 residues. V dropped 2 bases and J dropped 4 bases, with 6 bases sitting between them. Germline V CDR1 and CDR2: MGHDK, SYGVNS. In nucleotides, the CDR3 is TGTGCCAGCAGTGAAGGGGCTAATCAGCCCCAGCATTTT. Protein sequence: CASSEGANQPQHF. The entire variable domain, with the rest obtained from reference TRBV25-1 and TRBJ1-5, is as follows: EADIYQTPRYLVIGTGKKITLECSQTMGHDKMYWYQQDPGMELHLIHYSYGVNSTEKGDLSSESTVSRIRTEHFPLTLESARPSHTSQYLCASSEGANQPQHFGDGTRLSIL.

The chain has TRBV6-2 or TRBV6-3 and TRBJ2-7; no clear D gene. The germline V gene has CDR1 MNHEY and CDR2 SVGEGT. Between the trimmed V and J ends, which lost 5 bases and 3 bases, there was a span of 14 bases. This CDR3 spans 14 amino acids. In nucleotides, the CDR3 is TGTGCCAGCAGTCTGATGTATGGGGACTACGAGCAGTACGTC. Translating it yields CASSLMYGDYEQYV.

The CDR3 DNA is TGTGCCAGCAGCTTAAGTTCGCTAGCTAACTATGGCTACACCTTC. Amino acid sequence: CASSLSSLANYGYTF. The V call is TRBV7-9, the J call TRBJ1-2; D is uncertain. The V end was cut by 2 bases, the J end by 0 bases, with 10 bases between. Germline CDR1 SEHNR, CDR2 FQNEAQ (reference sequence). This CDR3 has 15 residues.

With respect to this clonotype: This sequence may be a read error, since a much larger clone differs from it by one base. The rearrangement links TRBV7-2 to TRBJ2-7; D unclear. Germline V gives CDR1 SGHTA, CDR2 FQGNSA. The V end lost 8 bases, the J end lost 3 bases, and 14 bases lay between the germline ends. The CDR3 loop spans 13 amino acids. The CDR3 bases are TGTGCCAGCCCCGAGTCTGGTAACTACGAGCAGTACTTC. Translated: CASPESGNYEQYF.

This sequence joins TRBV6-2 or TRBV6-3 and TRBJ2-2; TRBD1 agrees at 8 bases. The CDR3 has 15 amino acids. Germline loops: CDR1 MNHEY, CDR2 SVGEGT. Trimming removed 6 bases from V and 10 bases from J; junction bases left unmatched: 13. The CDR3 sequence is CASSPGTGLSEELFF. The CDR3 DNA follows: TGTGCCAGCAGCCCAGGGACAGGATTGTCCGAGGAGCTGTTTTTT.

Many counts were recorded for this clonotype. This chain joins TRBV7-9 and TRBJ1-2, with 11 bases identical to TRBD1. This CDR3 is 16 amino acids long. Germline assignment: CDR1 SEHNR and CDR2 FQNEAQ (reference sequence). The trim removed 5 bases at V and 5 bases at J, leaving 10 bases unmatched. The CDR3 coding sequence is TGTGCCAGCAGCCATAAGGACAGGGGGCCGGCATATGGCTACACCTTC. Translated: CASSHKDRGPAYGYTF.

This clonotype was seen at least ten times. J is TRBJ2-1 and V is TRBV7-9; 9 bases fit TRBD2. Germline-derived CDR1 and CDR2 are SEHNR and FQNEAQ (reference sequence). The CDR3 extends over 15 amino acids. V dropped 6 bases and J dropped 4; count of bases not matched to a gene: 7. The CDR3 loop reads CASSRTSVPYNEQFF. DNA of the CDR3: TGTGCCAGCAGTCGGACTAGCGTCCCTTACAATGAGCAGTTCTTC. Variable domain in full (rest from reference TRBV7-9 and TRBJ2-1): DTGVSQNPRHKITKRGQNVTFRCDPISEHNRLYWYRQTLGQGPEFLTYFQNEAQLEKSRLLSDRFSAERPKGSFSTLEIQRTEQGDSAMYLCASSRTSVPYNEQFFGPGTRLTVL.

This sequence joins TRBV23-1 and TRBJ2-5; no clear D gene. TRBV23-1 falls under the ORF class, with uncertain function. Trimming left V 0 bases short and J 2 bases short, with 7 bases between. CDR3 length: 14 amino acids. CDR3 in DNA: TGCGCCAGCAGTCAATCAAGCCAACAAGAGACCCAGTACTTC. This gives the protein CASSQSSQQETQYF.

This clonotype came up a few times. V is TRBV11-2 and J is TRBJ2-5, with 9 bases lining up with TRBD2. Germline CDR1 and CDR2: SGHAT and FQNNGV. V gave up 2 bases and J gave up 2 bases; unmatched junction bases: 3. This CDR3 is built from 15 residues. CDR3 sequence reads: CASSLLAGSQETQYF. CDR3 DNA: TGTGCCAGCAGCTTACTAGCGGGGTCGCAAGAGACCCAGTACTTC.

V gene TRBV27 combines with J gene TRBJ2-3, with D possibly being TRBD1 (5 bases). Germline values: CDR1 MNHEY, CDR2 SMNVEV (reference sequence). Between the trimmed V and J ends, which lost 6 bases and 2 bases, there was a span of 12 bases. The CDR3 is made up of 14 amino acids. CDR3 protein: CASSPQGDTDTQYF. The CDR3 bases are TGTGCCAGCAGCCCCCAAGGGGACACAGATACGCAGTATTTT.

As to this clonotype: Sequence at one end of the junction differs from germline and may be a read error. The chain couples TRBV4-1 to TRBJ2-4; 10 bases line up with TRBD1. The CDR3 spans 15 residues. Germline CDR1 MGHRA, CDR2 YSYEKL. CDR3 sequence (DNA): TGTGCCAGCAGCCAAGAGACAGGGGGCGGATACATTCAGTACTTC. It is translated as CASSQETGGGYIQYF.

The chain has TRBV19 and TRBJ2-1; TRBD1 is a possible D gene (6 bases). The CDR3 length is 15 residues. The germline V and J ends were trimmed by 3 bases and 1 base, with 10 bases remaining between them. From germline, CDR1 is LNHDA and CDR2 SQIVND (reference sequence). The chain's CDR3 is CASSIGQISYNEQFF. The CDR3 DNA reads TGTGCCAGTAGTATTGGACAGATATCCTACAATGAGCAGTTCTTC.

This clonotype occurred a few times. This chain joins TRBV20-1 and TRBJ2-3, with D perhaps matching TRBD1 or TRBD2 (5 bases each). The V gene's germline CDR1 is DFQATT and CDR2 SNEGSKA (reference sequence). This CDR3 spans 15 amino acids. Between the trimmed V and J ends, which lost 6 bases and 3 bases, there was a span of 19 bases. The CDR3 sequence is CSAGPGPLETDTQYF. The CDR3 DNA sequence: TGCAGTGCGGGACCGGGACCCTTGGAGACAGATACGCAGTATTTT.

A few counts support this clonotype. This chain uses TRBV7-9 with TRBJ1-2, with 8 nucleotides matching TRBD1. Trimming removed 5 bases from V and 2 bases from J; junction bases left unmatched: 13. Germline-derived CDR1 and CDR2 are SEHNR and FQNEAQ (reference sequence). This CDR3 comprises 17 residues. The CDR3 reads CASSHPRGRISNYGYTF. CDR3 nucleotide sequence: TGTGCCAGCAGCCACCCCAGGGGGCGGATATCCAACTATGGCTACACCTTC.

Worth noting for this clonotype: At one end, the junction sequence differs from germline, possibly due to a read error. V gene TRBV7-4 combines with J gene TRBJ2-5; TRBD2 is a possible D gene (6 bases). This CDR3 spans 15 amino acids. Germline V gene lookup returns CDR1 SGHVT and CDR2 SQSDAQ. This CDR3 is CASNLLEGTAETQYF. The CDR3 DNA follows: TGTGCCAGCAACTTACTAGAAGGGACTGCGGAGACCCAGTACTTC.

This clonotype came up many times. This chain joins TRBV7-6 and TRBJ2-3; 10 nucleotides line up with TRBD1. With 5 bases clipped from V and 2 bases from J, the junction kept 7 bases outside the gene matches. The CDR3 is made up of 16 amino acids. Per the germline V gene, CDR1 is SGHVS and CDR2 is FNYEAQ. The CDR3 loop is CASSMTGGRLTDTQYF. The CDR3 nucleotides read TGTGCCAGCAGCATGACAGGGGGCCGTCTCACAGATACGCAGTATTTT.

This clonotype has ten or more counts. V is TRBV10-3 and J is TRBJ2-1; TRBD2 agrees at 7 bases. The length of the CDR3 is 14 residues. The trim removed 2 bases at V and 3 bases at J, leaving 1 base unmatched. The germline V gene encodes CDR1 ENHRY and CDR2 SYGVKD. CDR3 nucleotide sequence: TGTGCCATCAGTGAGGGACTAGACTACAATGAGCAGTTCTTC. Protein sequence: CAISEGLDYNEQFF.

This clonotype was seen at least ten times. The rearrangement links TRBV28 to TRBJ2-3, with 7 bases aligning to TRBD1. Germline V gene lookup returns CDR1 MDHEN and CDR2 SYDVKM. The CDR3 extends over 15 amino acids. The junction had 2 bases not matched to a gene; V was cut back by 1 base and J by 1 base. The CDR3 bases are TGTGCCAGCAGTTTATTGGGACAGCGCACAGATACGCAGTATTTT. It codes for CASSLLGQRTDTQYF.

This clonotype was counted ten times or more. The CDR3 reads CASSLAPGQGTRDTQYF. The CDR3 coding sequence is TGTGCCAGCAGCTTAGCTCCCGGACAGGGAACAAGAGATACGCAGTATTTT. V is TRBV11-3 and J is TRBJ2-3, with 8 bases matching TRBD1. The ends lost 1 base at V and 5 bases at J; junction bases unmatched: 11. This CDR3 region has 17 residues. Looked up from germline, CDR1 is SGHNT and CDR2 is YENEEA.

The rearrangement uses TRBV27 and TRBJ2-1; D assignment may be TRBD1 or TRBD2 (5 bases each). Per germline, CDR1 MNHEY and CDR2 SMNVEV (reference sequence). Trimming pared 7 bases from V and 8 bases from J, leaving 9 bases between. The CDR3 runs to 11 residues. In DNA form, the CDR3 reads TGTGCCAGCACCCGAGGGGATGAGCAGTTCTTC. Amino acids: CASTRGDEQFF.

The rearrangement links TRBV4-1 to TRBJ2-3, with 10 bases matching TRBD2. CDR3 length equals 16 residues. The germline V gene has CDR1 MGHRA and CDR2 YSYEKL. V was pared by 3 bases and J by 3 bases, with 6 bases of the junction left unmatched. DNA of the CDR3: TGCGCCAGCAGCCAGCGGGGACTAGCGAGTACAGATACGCAGTATTTT. Amino acid sequence: CASSQRGLASTDTQYF.

As regards this clonotype: This may arise from a read error, as a much more abundant clone is one base away. The J gene is TRBJ1-2, the V gene TRBV29-1; no reliable D call. Germline V gene data show CDR1 as SQVTM and CDR2 as ANQGSEA. With 0 bases removed from V and 7 bases from J, the gap between germline ends came to 6 bases. This CDR3 is built from 11 residues. The CDR3, as DNA: TGCAGCGTTGAAGATCGACCTGGCTACACCTTC. This gives the protein CSVEDRPGYTF.

The chain joins TRBV20-1 to TRBJ1-1; no definite D call. The V end lost 7 bases, the J end lost 3 bases, and 12 bases lay between the germline ends. Germline V CDR1 and CDR2: DFQATT, SNEGSKA (reference sequence). The CDR3 has 12 amino acids. CDR3 amino acids: CSVTRWDTEAFF. CDR3 coding DNA: TGCAGTGTTACCCGGTGGGACACTGAAGCTTTCTTT.

This clonotype was seen at least ten times. The chain is built from TRBV7-2 and TRBJ2-7; D uncertain. In germline, CDR1 is SGHTA, CDR2 FQGNSA. V dropped 1 base and J dropped 6 bases, with 10 bases sitting between them. CDR3 length: 13 amino acids. Here the CDR3 DNA reads TGTGCCAGCAGCTTAGGGCGGAAGAGCGAGCAGTACTTC. The encoded protein is CASSLGRKSEQYF.

J is TRBJ2-1 and V is TRBV20-1; tentative D call: TRBD2 (5 bases). The CDR3 is made up of 13 amino acids. The germline V gene has CDR1 DFQATT and CDR2 SNEGSKA (reference sequence). The V gene lost 3 bases and the J gene lost 10 bases, with 16 bases spanning the gap. CDR3 in DNA: TGCAGTGCTAGCCCCATAACTAGTCACGAGCAGTTCTTC. Translating gives CSASPITSHEQFF.

This clonotype was found many times. The chain links TRBV19 to TRBJ1-1; the D gene is possibly TRBD1 (5 bases). The ends were cut back, 3 bases at V and 3 bases at J, with 17 bases in the middle. This CDR3 contains 16 residues. CDR1 is LNHDA and CDR2 is SQIVND in the germline V gene (reference sequence). The CDR3 nucleotides read TGTGCCAGTAGTATTGGGGGGTTGACTGAGGACACTGAAGCTTTCTTT. Protein sequence: CASSIGGLTEDTEAFF.

This clonotype was observed at least ten times. The rearrangement joins TRBV7-9 to TRBJ2-7; 8 bases line up with TRBD2. CDR1 and CDR2 from the germline V gene are SEHNR and FQNEAQ (reference sequence). The CDR3 loop spans 15 amino acids. The V and J ends lost 5 bases and 2 bases, in that order; junction bases with no gene match: 8. The CDR3 reads CASSPQAGGPYEQYV. DNA for the CDR3: TGTGCCAGCAGCCCCCAGGCGGGGGGCCCCTACGAGCAGTACGTC.